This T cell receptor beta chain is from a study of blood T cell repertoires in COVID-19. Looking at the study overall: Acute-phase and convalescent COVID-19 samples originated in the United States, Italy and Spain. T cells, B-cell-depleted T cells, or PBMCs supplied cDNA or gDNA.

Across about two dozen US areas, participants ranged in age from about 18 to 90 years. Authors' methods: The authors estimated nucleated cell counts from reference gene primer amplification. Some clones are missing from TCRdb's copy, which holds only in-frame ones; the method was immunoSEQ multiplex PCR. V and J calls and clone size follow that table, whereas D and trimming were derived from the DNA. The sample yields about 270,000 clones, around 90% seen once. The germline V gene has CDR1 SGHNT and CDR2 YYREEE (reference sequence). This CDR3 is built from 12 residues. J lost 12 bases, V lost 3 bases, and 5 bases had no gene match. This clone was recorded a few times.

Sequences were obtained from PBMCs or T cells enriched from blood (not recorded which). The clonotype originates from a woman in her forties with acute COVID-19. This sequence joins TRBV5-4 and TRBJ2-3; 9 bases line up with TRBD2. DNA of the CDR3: TGTGCCAGCAGCTATCCTAGCGGGGCCCAGTATTTT. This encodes CASSYPSGAQYF.